Given below is one T cell receptor beta chain in context. What it binds is unknown. The source of the sample is a study of OX40 agonist ivuxolimab in advanced cancers. Study as a whole: The dose-escalation group included hepatocellular carcinoma, melanoma, renal cell carcinoma and head and neck cancer.

Profiling relied on immunoSEQ multiplex PCR, and the TCRdb table lists in-frame clones only, not all of them. This table has over 50,000 clones, roughly 80% appearing once. The CDR3 runs to 13 residues. Trimming stripped 1 base from V and 5 bases from J, with 7 bases between. Germline V lookup: CDR1 SGHNT, CDR2 YYREEE (reference sequence). Whole-study results and caveats: The antigen specificity of the peripheral T cells (those that were expanded) was not determined.

The sequence was collected from an adult with an advanced solid tumor such as melanoma, head and neck, liver or kidney cancer. The V call is TRBV5-4, the J call TRBJ1-5; D is undetermined. The specimen comprised CD4+ or CD8+ T cells sorted from blood, sampled in a trial of the OX40 agonist ivuxolimab. DNA of the CDR3: TGTGCCAGCAGCTTGCCAGCCCATCAGCCCCAGCATTTT. This codes for CASSLPAHQPQHF.